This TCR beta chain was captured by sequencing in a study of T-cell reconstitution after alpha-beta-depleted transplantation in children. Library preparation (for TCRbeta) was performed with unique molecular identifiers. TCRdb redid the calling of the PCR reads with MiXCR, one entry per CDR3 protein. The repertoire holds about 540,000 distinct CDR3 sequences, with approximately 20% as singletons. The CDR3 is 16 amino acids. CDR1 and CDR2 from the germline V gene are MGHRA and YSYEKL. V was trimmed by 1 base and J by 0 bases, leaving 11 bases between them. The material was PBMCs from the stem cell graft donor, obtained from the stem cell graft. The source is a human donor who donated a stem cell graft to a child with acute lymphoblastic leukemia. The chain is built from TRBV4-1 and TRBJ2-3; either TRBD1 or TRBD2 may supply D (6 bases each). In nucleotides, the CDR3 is TGCGCCAGCAGCCAAGCGGGGGCGCTTAGCACAGATACGCAGTATTTT. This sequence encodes CASSQAGALSTDTQYF.